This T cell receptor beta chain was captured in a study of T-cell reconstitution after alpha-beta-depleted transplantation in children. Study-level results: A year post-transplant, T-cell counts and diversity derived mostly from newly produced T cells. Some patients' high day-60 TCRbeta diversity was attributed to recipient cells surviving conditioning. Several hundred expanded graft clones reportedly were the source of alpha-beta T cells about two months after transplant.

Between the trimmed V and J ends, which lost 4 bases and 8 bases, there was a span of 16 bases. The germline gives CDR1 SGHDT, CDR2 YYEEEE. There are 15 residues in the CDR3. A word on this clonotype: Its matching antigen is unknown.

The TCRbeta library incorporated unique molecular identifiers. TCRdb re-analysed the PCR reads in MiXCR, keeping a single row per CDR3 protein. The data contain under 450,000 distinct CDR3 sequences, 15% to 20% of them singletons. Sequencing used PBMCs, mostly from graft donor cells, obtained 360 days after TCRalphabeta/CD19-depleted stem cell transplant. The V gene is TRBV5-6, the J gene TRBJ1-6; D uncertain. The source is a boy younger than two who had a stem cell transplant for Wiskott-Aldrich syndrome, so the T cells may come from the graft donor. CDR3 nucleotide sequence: TGTGCCAGCAGCATATTGGCTGACGGCTATTCACCCCTCCACTTT. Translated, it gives CASSILADGYSPLHF. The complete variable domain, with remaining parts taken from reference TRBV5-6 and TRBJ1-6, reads DAGVTQSPTHLIKTRGQQVTLRCSPKSGHDTVSWYQQALGQGPQFIFQYYEEEERQRGNFPDRFSGHQFPNYSSELNVNALLLGDSALYLCASSILADGYSPLHFGNGTRLTVT.